This is a list of T cell receptor beta chains from one sample in a study of cytomegalovirus exposure and HLA in healthy donors. Method: immunoSEQ multiplex PCR; TCRdb's copy keeps in-frame clones and lacks some. The sample carries approximately 150,000 clones, 80% recorded once. Sequencing was carried out using PBMCs. All receptors derive from a man in his forties in good health and CMV-seronegative. CDR3s include the opening cysteine and the closing phenylalanine or tryptophan. Each record gives: J gene, V gene, clone size, D gene, CDR3 protein, CDR3 DNA. A D gene is named only where the DNA matches it firmly. Size values are once, few and many counts, or a class for expanded clones, and some rows have none.

j_gene: TRBJ2-7
v_gene: TRBV28
abundance: -
d_gene: TRBD1
CDR3aa: CASSPTGRIYSEQYF
CDR3nt: TGTGCCAGCAGTCCGACAGGGAGAATCTACAGCGAGCAGTACTTC

j_gene: TRBJ2-5
v_gene: TRBV29-1
abundance: -
d_gene: -
CDR3aa: CSVESGKTQYF
CDR3nt: TGCAGCGTTGAATCAGGAAAGACCCAGTACTTC

j_gene: TRBJ1-2
v_gene: TRBV6-1
abundance: few
d_gene: -
CDR3aa: CASSVSTGGYTF
CDR3nt: TGTGCCAGCAGTGTCTCGACAGGTGGCTACACCTTC

j_gene: TRBJ1-2
v_gene: TRBV7-2
abundance: -
d_gene: TRBD1
CDR3aa: CASSSDRGSGYTF
CDR3nt: TGTGCCAGCAGCTCGGACAGGGGTAGTGGCTACACCTTC

j_gene: TRBJ1-1
v_gene: TRBV4-1
abundance: -
d_gene: -
CDR3aa: CASSLLEGNTEAFF
CDR3nt: TGCGCCAGCAGCCTTCTTGAGGGGAACACTGAAGCTTTCTTT

j_gene: TRBJ2-7
v_gene: TRBV6-5
abundance: few
d_gene: TRBD1
CDR3aa: CASKTSGQGTYEQYF
CDR3nt: TGTGCCAGCAAGACCTCGGGACAGGGCACCTACGAGCAGTACTTC

j_gene: TRBJ1-2
v_gene: TRBV7-2
abundance: -
d_gene: TRBD1
CDR3aa: CASSLDAFGQGLGGYTF
CDR3nt: TGTGCCAGCAGCTTAGATGCTTTTGGACAGGGGTTGGGCGGCTACACCTTC

j_gene: TRBJ1-2
v_gene: TRBV18
abundance: -
d_gene: TRBD1
CDR3aa: CASSKGQLNYGYTF
CDR3nt: TGTGCCAGCTCAAAGGGACAGCTCAACTATGGCTACACCTTC

j_gene: TRBJ1-5
v_gene: TRBV7-9
abundance: few
d_gene: TRBD1
CDR3aa: CASSPVRQGGGNQPQHF
CDR3nt: TGTGCCAGCAGCCCAGTCCGGCAGGGGGGAGGCAATCAGCCCCAGCATTTT

j_gene: TRBJ1-1
v_gene: TRBV19
abundance: -
d_gene: -
CDR3aa: CASSFGAVNTEAFF
CDR3nt: TGTGCCAGTAGTTTTGGGGCCGTTAACACTGAAGCTTTCTTT

j_gene: TRBJ1-4
v_gene: TRBV6-5
abundance: -
d_gene: -
CDR3aa: CASSPGGTNEKLFF
CDR3nt: TGTGCCAGCAGTCCCGGAGGAACTAATGAAAAACTGTTTTTT